One and the same sample provided the 13 T cell receptor beta chains below, sequenced in a study of PD-1 blockade in classical Hodgkin lymphoma. With no exception, relapse followed autologous stem cell transplantation in all patients, and brentuximab vedotin exposure varied. Produced via immunoSEQ multiplex PCR; TCRdb's table is partial and in-frame only. The sample consists of around 28,000 clones, approximately 87% of them appearing once. Sequenced here: peripheral blood mononuclear cells (PBMCs), sampled before the second cycle of nivolumab. Source of these receptors: a human donor with classical Hodgkin lymphoma.

Written as DNA, the CDR3 is TGTGCCAGCAGCGTAGGAGGGACAGTTCACTATGGCTACACCTTC. Amino acids: CASSVGGTVHYGYTF. This rearrangement joins TRBV9 to TRBJ1-2; 7 bases fit TRBD1. With 0 bases clipped from V and 3 bases from J, the junction kept 5 bases outside the gene matches. The CDR3 has 15 residues. The V gene's germline CDR1 is SGDLS and CDR2 YYNGEE.

This chain links TRBV30 with TRBJ1-6; no reliable D call. V was trimmed by 2 bases and J by 0 bases, leaving 11 bases between them. The CDR3 consists of 16 residues. Looked up from germline, CDR1 is GTSNPN and CDR2 is SVGIG (reference sequence). CDR3 nucleotide sequence: TGTGCCTGGAGTATCCCCGGGAGCTCCTATAATTCACCCCTCCACTTT. This encodes CAWSIPGSSYNSPLHF.

The CDR3 reads CASSVGQSNYGYTF. As DNA, the CDR3 is TGTGCCAGCAGCGTCGGGCAGTCGAACTATGGCTACACCTTC. This chain links TRBV9 with TRBJ1-2; D is ambiguous. Trimming left V 2 bases short and J 2 bases short, with 10 bases between. Germline CDR1 reads SGDLS; CDR2 reads YYNGEE. The CDR3 spans 14 residues.

The gene calls are TRBV27 and TRBJ2-7; 8 nucleotides agree with TRBD1. Germline CDR1 MNHEY, CDR2 SMNVEV (reference sequence). J was trimmed by 5 bases and V by 2 bases; bases with no gene match: 5. This CDR3 has 14 amino acids. The CDR3 nucleotides are TGTGCCAGCAGTTTAGGGCAGGGGGCAGACGAGCAGTACTTC. It translates to CASSLGQGADEQYF.

The chain links TRBV9 to TRBJ1-3; D not certain. The CDR3 totals 15 residues. V dropped 3 bases and J dropped 1 base, with 11 bases sitting between them. Germline lookup yields CDR1 SGDLS and CDR2 YYNGEE. The CDR3 DNA follows: TGTGCCAGCAGCGAGACCCTGGCGTCTGGAAACACCATATATTTT. Translation: CASSETLASGNTIYF. The full variable domain, in which reference TRBV9 and TRBJ1-3 provide the parts outside the CDR3, is DSGVTQTPKHLITATGQRVTLRCSPRSGDLSVYWYQQSLDQGLQFLIQYYNGEERAKGNILERFSAQQFPDLHSELNLSSLELGDSALYFCASSETLASGNTIYFGEGSWLTVV.

The genes are TRBV5-1 and TRBJ2-1, with TRBD2 matching 7 bases. Germline V lookup: CDR1 SGHRS, CDR2 YFSETQ. J was trimmed by 6 bases and V by 4 bases; bases with no gene match: 10. The CDR3 is 15 amino acids. CDR3 sequence reads: CASSRNPGLSNEQFF. The CDR3 coding sequence is TGCGCCAGCAGCCGAAATCCGGGACTAAGCAATGAGCAGTTCTTC.

Concerning this clone: Relative to the germline gene, one junction end is altered; a read error may explain this. The CDR3 reads CASGLQGVDTEAFF. CDR3 coding DNA: TGTGCCAGCGGCTTGCAGGGGGTGGACACTGAAGCTTTCTTT. The V call is TRBV5-8, the J call TRBJ1-1; 7 bases align to TRBD1. The length of the CDR3 is 14 residues. In germline, CDR1 is SGHTS, CDR2 YDEGEE.

The chain joins TRBV11-2 to TRBJ2-2; 14 positions agree with TRBD2. CDR1 is SGHAT, CDR2 FQNNGV, per germline. The CDR3 consists of 19 residues. Trimming cost V 3 bases and J 2 bases; bases outside gene matches: 8. The DNA of the CDR3 is TGTGCCAGCAGCTTTAGGGCTGGGACTAGCGGGGGAAACACCGGGGAGCTGTTTTTT. Residues: CASSFRAGTSGGNTGELFF.

This chain links TRBV5-4 with TRBJ2-3, with a tentative D call TRBD2 (5 bases). The CDR3 length is 14 residues. V was clipped by 0 bases and J by 4 bases, with 9 bases between them. From germline, CDR1 is SGHNT and CDR2 YYREEE (reference sequence). For the CDR3, the DNA is TGTGCCAGCAGCTTGGGAGGGTACGCAGATACGCAGTATTTT. Its translation is CASSLGGYADTQYF.

V gene TRBV4-2 combines with J gene TRBJ2-7, with 9 nucleotides matching TRBD2. CDR1 is LGHNA and CDR2 is YNFKEQ in the germline V gene. Trimming cost V 2 bases and J 3 bases; bases outside gene matches: 11. The CDR3 runs to 17 residues. Written as DNA, the CDR3 is TGTGCCAGCAGCCAAATGTCACCTAGCGGGATTTTCTACGAGCAGTACTTC. It encodes CASSQMSPSGIFYEQYF.

This clone appeared once. This chain uses TRBV7-8 with TRBJ2-5; no clear D gene. The CDR3 contains 14 residues. Looked up from germline, CDR1 is SGHVS and CDR2 is FQNEAQ. The ends were cut back, 1 base at V and 5 bases at J, with 11 bases in the middle. CDR3 sequence (DNA): TGTGCCAGCAGCTTAGATCTGGGTCGTGAGACCCAGTACTTC. Protein: CASSLDLGRETQYF.

The rearrangement links TRBV19 to TRBJ1-1, with TRBD1 as a possible D gene (6 bases). The CDR3 covers 14 residues. Germline V lookup: CDR1 LNHDA, CDR2 SQIVND (reference sequence). With 5 bases removed from V and 5 bases from J, the gap between germline ends came to 15 bases. The CDR3 DNA follows: TGTGCCAGTAGTCTGCAAGGGGGTAGTACTGAAGCTTTCTTT. This gives the protein CASSLQGGSTEAFF.

The CDR3 nucleotides read TGTGCCAGCAGCTTAGAACTAGCTTCTGGCGAGCAGTACTTC. Protein: CASSLELASGEQYF. The rearrangement links TRBV11-2 to TRBJ2-7, with TRBD2 as a possible D gene (6 bases). Germline CDR1 and CDR2: SGHAT and FQNNGV. The CDR3 has 14 residues. V lost 0 bases and J 6 bases, leaving 12 bases between the germline ends.